The rows below give T cell receptor beta chains drawn from one sample of a study of cytomegalovirus exposure and HLA in healthy donors. Assay: immunoSEQ multiplex PCR; the TCRdb copy retains only in-frame clones and omits some. The sample has approximately 180,000 clones, around four fifths seen once. Sample: PBMCs. These receptors were obtained from a woman between 55 and 75 years old in good health and CMV-seropositive. The CDR3 runs from the conserved cysteine through the conserved F or W. A D gene is named only where the DNA matches it firmly. Only part of the rows carry a size: once, few, many, or a class if the clone is expanded.

>TRBD2|TRBV5-1|few|TRBJ2-7
CASSLGPGGGSSYEQYF
TGCGCCAGCAGCTTGGGCCCCGGGGGGGGGAGCTCCTACGAGCAGTACTTC
>TRBD1|TRBV7-2|.|TRBJ2-1
CASSTRTGDNEQFF
TGTGCCAGCAGCACCCGGACAGGTGACAATGAGCAGTTCTTC
>TRBD2|TRBV30|.|TRBJ2-3
CAWSVGSGVTDTQYF
TGTGCCTGGAGTGTTGGTAGCGGGGTCACAGATACGCAGTATTTT
>.|TRBV28|few|TRBJ1-5
CASSSMQGSNQPQHF
TGTGCCAGCAGTTCAATGCAGGGTAGCAATCAGCCCCAGCATTTT
>.|TRBV7-2|.|TRBJ2-7
CASSPSPYEQYF
TGTGCCAGCAGCCCCAGTCCATACGAGCAGTACTTC
>.|TRBV27|.|TRBJ2-7
CASTNFGGSYEQYF
TGTGCCAGCACCAACTTCGGGGGATCCTACGAGCAGTACTTC
>.|TRBV7-2|.|TRBJ2-3
CAGRRGSTDTQYF
TGTGCCGGAAGAAGGGGTAGCACAGATACGCAGTATTTT
>TRBD1|TRBV6-5|.|TRBJ2-7
CASIFGTGAYEQYF
TGTGCCAGCATTTTCGGGACAGGAGCCTACGAGCAGTACTTC
>.|TRBV28|.|TRBJ2-4
CASSFLSPGTVNSQYF
TGTGCCAGCAGTTTCCTTTCGCCAGGGACTGTAAACAGTCAGTACTTC
>TRBD2|TRBV7-9|.|TRBJ2-4
CASSFVAGGAKNIQYF
TGTGCCAGCAGCTTCGTGGCGGGGGGAGCAAAAAACATTCAGTACTTC
>TRBD1|TRBV15|.|TRBJ2-2
CATSEGQLNTGELFF
TGTGCCACCAGCGAGGGACAGCTAAACACCGGGGAGCTGTTTTTT
>TRBD2|TRBV10-3|.|TRBJ2-7
CAISRTLTSGSSYEQYF
TGTGCCATCAGCAGAACCCTAACTAGCGGGAGCTCCTACGAGCAGTACTTC
>TRBD2|TRBV2|.|TRBJ2-1
CASSESSGGPFSYDEQFF
TGTGCCAGCAGTGAATCTAGCGGGGGACCATTCTCCTACGATGAGCAGTTCTTC
>TRBD1|TRBV6-5|.|TRBJ2-7
CASSLRTGAFYEQYF
TGTGCCAGCAGTTTACGGACAGGGGCCTTCTACGAGCAGTACTTC
>.|TRBV7-2|.|TRBJ2-2
CASSSTRSNTGELFF
TGTGCCAGCAGTTCCACTAGGTCGAACACCGGGGAGCTGTTTTTT
>TRBD1|TRBV7-8|.|TRBJ1-1
CASSIRTGMTEAFF
TGTGCCAGCAGCATCCGGACAGGGATGACTGAAGCTTTCTTT
>.|TRBV7-2|.|TRBJ2-7
CASSLPPNSYEQYF
TGTGCCAGCAGCTTACCGCCTAACTCCTACGAGCAGTACTTC
>TRBD2|TRBV2|.|TRBJ2-3
CATVSGGASTDTQYF
TGTGCCACCGTTAGCGGGGGGGCTAGCACAGATACGCAGTATTTT
>.|TRBV7-3|.|TRBJ2-7
CASSLLYEQYF
TGTGCCAGCAGCTTACTATACGAGCAGTACTTC
>.|TRBV30|.|TRBJ1-3
CAWAGVSGNTIYF
TGTGCCTGGGCAGGGGTATCTGGAAACACCATATATTTT
>TRBD1|TRBV28|.|TRBJ1-2
CASRLTDRASDYGYTF
TGTGCCAGCAGGTTAACCGACAGGGCGAGTGACTATGGCTACACCTTC
>.|TRBV28|.|TRBJ1-2
CASSLGASHYGYTF
TGTGCCAGCAGTTTAGGGGCCTCGCACTATGGCTACACCTTC
>.|TRBV7-2|.|TRBJ2-3
CASSLAGSDTQYF
TGTGCCAGCAGCTTAGCGGGCTCAGATACGCAGTATTTT
>.|TRBV27|few|TRBJ2-3
CASSLSAGWGTDTQYF
TGTGCCAGCAGTTTATCGGCGGGTTGGGGCACAGATACGCAGTATTTT
>TRBD1|TRBV6-5|few|TRBJ1-2
CASSTLDRGRDGYTF
TGTGCCAGCAGCACCTTGGACAGGGGGCGCGATGGCTACACCTTC
>.|TRBV6-5|.|TRBJ1-1
CASSSNGGTEAFF
TGTGCCAGCAGCTCCAACGGGGGCACTGAAGCTTTCTTT
>TRBD1|TRBV10-3|.|TRBJ1-6
CAIRRSQGESYNSPLHF
TGTGCCATCAGGCGATCCCAGGGGGAATCCTATAATTCACCCCTCCACTTT
>.|TRBV7-7|.|TRBJ1-4
CASSRTENEKLFF
TGTGCCAGCAGCAGGACAGAAAATGAAAAACTGTTTTTT
>TRBD1|TRBV13|.|TRBJ1-3
CASSSGTGRNTIYF
TGTGCCAGCAGCTCAGGGACAGGGCGAAACACCATATATTTT
>TRBD1|TRBV5-5|.|TRBJ2-7
CASSWTGYEQYF
TGTGCCAGCAGCTGGACAGGGTACGAGCAGTACTTC
>.|TRBV7-6|.|TRBJ1-5
CASSLGQGSFQPQHF
TGTGCCAGCAGCTTAGGTCAGGGGAGTTTTCAGCCCCAGCATTTT
>.|TRBV7-2|few|TRBJ1-1
CASSLAGTRTEAFF
TGTGCCAGCAGCTTAGCAGGTACCAGGACTGAAGCTTTCTTT
>.|TRBV29-1|few|TRBJ2-5
CSVGEETQYF
TGCAGCGTTGGGGAGGAGACCCAGTACTTC
>TRBD1|TRBV4-1|.|TRBJ1-3
CASSAGDRVTGNTIYF
TGCGCCAGCAGCGCCGGGGACAGGGTGACTGGAAACACCATATATTTT
>.|TRBV5-1|.|TRBJ2-3
CASSLARERDTQYF
TGCGCCAGCAGTTTGGCCCGGGAACGAGATACGCAGTATTTT
>TRBD1|TRBV28|.|TRBJ1-2
CASSPGGETHYGYTF
TGTGCCAGCAGCCCAGGGGGTGAAACACACTATGGCTACACCTTC
>.|TRBV30|.|TRBJ2-3
CAWSVASDTQYF
TGTGCCTGGAGTGTAGCTTCAGATACGCAGTATTTT
>TRBD2|TRBV2|.|TRBJ2-3
CASSGTSSQDTQYF
TGTGCCAGCAGTGGGACTAGCAGTCAGGATACGCAGTATTTT
>.|TRBV6-1|.|TRBJ1-3
CASSEGGSGNTIYF
TGTGCCAGCAGTGAAGGAGGGTCTGGAAACACCATATATTTT
>TRBD1|TRBV29-1|.|TRBJ2-1
CSAATGGPHNEQFF
TGCAGCGCCGCGACAGGGGGCCCCCACAATGAGCAGTTCTTC
>.|TRBV4-1|.|TRBJ2-6
CASSQALTSSGANVLTF
TGCGCCAGCAGCCAAGCCCTAACTAGCTCTGGGGCCAACGTCCTGACTTTC
>.|TRBV7-3|.|TRBJ1-4
CASSFSMANEKLFF
TGTGCCAGCAGCTTCTCTATGGCTAATGAAAAACTGTTTTTT
>.|TRBV6-6|.|TRBJ1-2
CASSYSGTYGYTF
TGTGCCAGCAGTTACTCAGGGACTTATGGCTACACCTTC
>.|TRBV6-5|.|TRBJ2-7
CASSYSNAGLYEQYF
TGTGCCAGCAGTTACTCGAACGCGGGGCTCTACGAGCAGTACTTC
>TRBD1|TRBV5-4|.|TRBJ2-5
CASSLQGASEPQYF
TGTGCCAGCAGCTTACAGGGGGCCAGTGAGCCCCAGTACTTC
>.|TRBV7-3|.|TRBJ1-2
CASSATGRDGYTF
TGTGCCAGCAGCGCAACAGGGCGAGATGGCTACACCTTC
>.|TRBV9|.|TRBJ2-2
CASSVVSNTGELFF
TGTGCCAGCAGCGTAGTCTCGAACACCGGGGAGCTGTTTTTT
>TRBD2|TRBV30|.|TRBJ2-7
CAWSVRRGGRHSYEQYF
TGTGCCTGGAGTGTTCGGCGGGGGGGGAGGCACTCCTACGAGCAGTACTTC
>.|TRBV6-5|.|TRBJ2-2
CASKVEDYSGELFF
TGTGCCAGCAAAGTGGAAGACTACTCCGGGGAGCTGTTTTTT
>TRBD1|TRBV5-1|.|TRBJ1-1
CASSFGRGLNTEAFF
TGCGCCAGCAGCTTTGGTAGGGGGCTGAACACTGAAGCTTTCTTT
>TRBD2|TRBV6-6|.|TRBJ2-2
CASRPPGLAGSGELFF
TGTGCCAGCAGACCTCCGGGACTAGCGGGAAGCGGGGAGCTGTTTTTT
>TRBD1|TRBV6-1|.|TRBJ1-3
CASRVHRGDTIYF
TGTGCCAGCAGGGTACACAGGGGGGACACCATATATTTT
>TRBD2|TRBV6-5|.|TRBJ2-7
CASSGAAGGVYEQYF
TGTGCCAGCAGTGGCGCGGCGGGAGGAGTCTACGAGCAGTACTTC
>TRBD2|TRBV6-5|.|TRBJ2-3
CASTLAGSSTDTQYF
TGTGCCAGCACATTAGCGGGCTCTAGCACAGATACGCAGTATTTT